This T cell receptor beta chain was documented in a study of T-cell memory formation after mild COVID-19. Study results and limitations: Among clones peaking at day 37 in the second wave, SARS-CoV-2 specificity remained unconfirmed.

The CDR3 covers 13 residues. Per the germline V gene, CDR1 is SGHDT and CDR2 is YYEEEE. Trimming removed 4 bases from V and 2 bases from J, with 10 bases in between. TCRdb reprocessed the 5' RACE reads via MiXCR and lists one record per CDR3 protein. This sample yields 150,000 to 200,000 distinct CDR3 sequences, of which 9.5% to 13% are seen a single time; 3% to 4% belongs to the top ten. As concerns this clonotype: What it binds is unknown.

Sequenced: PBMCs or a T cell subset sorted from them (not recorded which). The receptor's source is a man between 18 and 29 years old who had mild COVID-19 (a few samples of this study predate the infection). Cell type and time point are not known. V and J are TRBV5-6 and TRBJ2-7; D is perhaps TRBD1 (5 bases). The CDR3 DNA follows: TGTGCCAGCAGCCCATGGACACCCTACGAGCAGTACTTC. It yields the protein CASSPWTPYEQYF. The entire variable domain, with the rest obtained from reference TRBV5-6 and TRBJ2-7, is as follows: DAGVTQSPTHLIKTRGQQVTLRCSPKSGHDTVSWYQQALGQGPQFIFQYYEEEERQRGNFPDRFSGHQFPNYSSELNVNALLLGDSALYLCASSPWTPYEQYFGPGTRLTVT.